The 24 T cell receptor beta chains below come from one sample, sequenced in a study of blood T cell repertoires in COVID-19. The method was immunoSEQ multiplex PCR; TCRdb's version includes in-frame clones alone and lacks a portion of them. Here the sample spans around 130,000 clones, over 80% being singletons. The sample comprised peripheral blood. Source of these receptors: a man aged 55 to 69 with active or convalescent COVID-19.

V and J are TRBV6-2 or TRBV6-3 and TRBJ2-5; 11 positions agree with TRBD2. Germline V gene data show CDR1 as MNHEY and CDR2 as SVGEGT. This CDR3 comprises 15 residues. Unmatched junction bases numbered 4, after V lost 4 bases and J lost 3 bases. CDR3: CASSLILAGEETQYF. In nucleotides, the CDR3 is TGTGCCAGCAGTTTGATACTAGCGGGAGAAGAGACCCAGTACTTC.

The chain joins TRBV11-2 to TRBJ2-1; no clear D. This CDR3 comprises 13 residues. The V and J ends lost 1 base and 6 bases respectively, with 7 bases between them. Germline CDR1 is SGHAT and CDR2 is FQNNGV. CDR3 in DNA: TGTGCCAGCAGCTTAGTACCTACCAATGAGCAGTTCTTC. Its translation: CASSLVPTNEQFF.

The V and J genes are TRBV4-1 and TRBJ2-1; 10 nucleotides match TRBD2. With 2 bases clipped from V and 6 bases from J, the junction kept 4 bases outside the gene matches. Germline V CDR1 and CDR2: MGHRA, YSYEKL. The CDR3 is 15 residues long. CDR3 amino acids: CASSQNSGRSNEQFF. The CDR3 region has the DNA TGCGCCAGCAGCCAAAATAGCGGGAGGTCCAATGAGCAGTTCTTC.

The rearrangement joins TRBV9 to TRBJ2-3; 10 nucleotides match TRBD2. Trimming took 4 bases from V and 10 from J; bases not matched to a gene: 12. The CDR3 has 15 amino acids. Germline V gene sequence: CDR1 SGDLS, CDR2 YYNGEE. This CDR3 reads CASSPREREGLAQYF. In DNA, the CDR3 is TGTGCCAGCAGCCCCCGAGAGCGGGAGGGCCTGGCGCAGTATTTT.

The rearrangement joins TRBV27 to TRBJ1-2; 9 nucleotides line up with TRBD1. The CDR3 length is 15 residues. Trimming took 5 bases from V and 4 from J; bases not matched to a gene: 8. Germline CDR1 reads MNHEY; CDR2 reads SMNVEV (reference sequence). As DNA, the CDR3 is TGTGCCAGCAGTCCAAGGACAGGGGCCGTCTATGGCTACACCTTC. It is translated as CASSPRTGAVYGYTF.

The chain joins TRBV25-1 to TRBJ2-3, with 9 positions matching TRBD1. Unmatched junction bases numbered 8, after V lost 4 bases and J lost 3 bases. CDR3 size: 16 residues. Germline lookup yields CDR1 MGHDK and CDR2 SYGVNS. The DNA for the CDR3 is TGTGCCAGCAGTGTCATGACAGGGGGTCTGACAGATACGCAGTATTTT. It is translated as CASSVMTGGLTDTQYF.

This chain joins TRBV28 and TRBJ1-2, with TRBD1 matching 10 bases. The CDR3 totals 15 residues. From germline, CDR1 is MDHEN and CDR2 SYDVKM. Trimming at V came to 6 bases and at J to 5 bases, leaving 9 bases not matched to a gene. As DNA, the CDR3 is TGTGCCAGCAGCCAGGGACAGGGGAGATCTTATGGCTACACCTTC. This sequence encodes CASSQGQGRSYGYTF.

The CDR3 spells CASSPYRTGANSPLHF. The DNA for the CDR3 is TGTGCCAGCAGTCCTTACCGGACAGGGGCTAATTCACCCCTCCACTTT. V and J are TRBV27 and TRBJ1-6, with 9 positions matching TRBD1. There are 16 residues in the CDR3. Germline V gives CDR1 MNHEY, CDR2 SMNVEV (reference sequence). The V and J ends lost 5 bases and 6 bases, in that order; junction bases with no gene match: 8.

In this sample, this clone turned up once. CDR3 residues: CASSQSEPAPSETQYF. CDR3 DNA sequence: TGCGCCAGCAGTCAATCGGAGCCGGCTCCCTCAGAGACCCAGTACTTC. This chain joins TRBV23-1 and TRBJ2-5; D call uncertain. TRBV23-1 is flagged as an ORF with uncertain function. The CDR3 has 16 residues. Trimming pared 0 bases from V and 4 bases from J, leaving 15 bases between.

The chain uses TRBV6-2 or TRBV6-3 and TRBJ2-2, with TRBD1 identical over 7 bases. This CDR3 comprises 15 residues. Trimming took 5 bases from V and 1 from J; bases not matched to a gene: 4. CDR1 and CDR2 from the germline V gene are MNHEY and SVGEGT. DNA of the CDR3: TGTGCCAGCAGTCAACGACAGGGGAACACCGGGGAGCTGTTTTTT. It translates to CASSQRQGNTGELFF.

J is TRBJ2-3 and V is TRBV7-9; TRBD2 agrees at 10 bases. The CDR3 consists of 17 residues. With V trimmed by 5 bases and J by 3 bases, 11 bases remained unmatched. Germline V gene lookup returns CDR1 SEHNR and CDR2 FQNEAQ (reference sequence). The CDR3 DNA is TGTGCCAGCAGCCTGGGGTCACTAGCGGGATTGACAGATACGCAGTATTTT. This encodes CASSLGSLAGLTDTQYF. Supplemented by reference TRBV7-9 and TRBJ2-3, the full variable domain reads DTGVSQNPRHKITKRGQNVTFRCDPISEHNRLYWYRQTLGQGPEFLTYFQNEAQLEKSRLLSDRFSAERPKGSFSTLEIQRTEQGDSAMYLCASSLGSLAGLTDTQYFGPGTRLTVL.

The V gene is TRBV11-2, the J gene TRBJ1-1; unclear D gene. In germline, CDR1 is SGHAT, CDR2 FQNNGV. V lost 3 bases to trimming and J lost 1 base, with 3 bases between them. The CDR3 extends over 12 amino acids. For the CDR3, the DNA is TGTGCCAGCAGCTTCGGGAACACTGAAGCTTTCTTT. Its protein product is CASSFGNTEAFF.

V and J are TRBV5-4 and TRBJ2-7, with 7 bases that match TRBD2. The CDR3 is made up of 14 amino acids. The V segment lost 0 bases and the J segment 3 bases; nucleotides outside the gene matches: 3. CDR1 is SGHNT, CDR2 YYREEE, per germline (reference sequence). Here the CDR3 reads CASSLDGRFYEQYF. Written as DNA, the CDR3 is TGTGCCAGCAGCTTGGACGGGAGGTTCTACGAGCAGTACTTC.

The chain has TRBV7-8 and TRBJ2-5; unclear D gene. This CDR3 region has 15 residues. In germline, CDR1 is SGHVS, CDR2 FQNEAQ. V dropped 1 base and J dropped 0 bases, with 9 bases sitting between them. The CDR3 protein is CASSLGPGYQETQYF. CDR3 bases: TGTGCCAGCAGCTTAGGCCCTGGCTACCAAGAGACCCAGTACTTC.

The V gene is TRBV7-9, the J gene TRBJ2-7, with D tentatively TRBD1 (6 bases). CDR3 size: 12 residues. The germline CDR1 and CDR2 sequences are SEHNR and FQNEAQ (reference sequence). V was cut by 5 bases and J by 5 bases, with 10 bases left in between. This CDR3 is CASSQTGNEQYF. The CDR3 coding sequence is TGTGCCAGCAGCCAAACAGGGAACGAGCAGTACTTC.

CDR3 nucleotides: TGTGCCAGCTCCCCGGACAGCAATGAAAAACTGTTTTTT. This codes for CASSPDSNEKLFF. This rearrangement joins TRBV18 to TRBJ1-4; D perhaps matches TRBD1 (6 bases). Trimming left V 6 bases short and J 5 bases short, with 10 bases between. Germline V gene lookup returns CDR1 KGHSH and CDR2 LQKENI. This CDR3 is built from 13 residues.

This rearrangement joins TRBV5-8 to TRBJ1-3, with 7 bases matching TRBD1. Germline V CDR1 and CDR2: SGHTS, YDEGEE. The V and J ends lost 7 bases and 0 bases, in that order; junction bases with no gene match: 10. There are 16 residues in the CDR3. CDR3 sequence (DNA): TGTGCCAGCCCGACAGGGTTCTTAGGCTCTGGAAACACCATATATTTT. It yields the protein CASPTGFLGSGNTIYF. Looking up the rest from reference TRBV5-8 and TRBJ1-3 gives the full variable domain: EAGVTQSPTHLIKTRGQQATLRCSPISGHTSVYWYQQALGLGLQFLLWYDEGEERNRGNFPPRFSGRQFPNYSSELNVNALELEDSALYLCASPTGFLGSGNTIYFGEGSWLTVV.

The CDR3 DNA follows: TGTGCCAGCTCACCAGGGCTCCAGGTGAACACTGAAGCTTTCTTT. The encoded protein is CASSPGLQVNTEAFF. The V gene is TRBV18, the J gene TRBJ1-1; D gene unclear. Germline lookup yields CDR1 KGHSH and CDR2 LQKENI. The V end lost 2 bases, the J end lost 0 bases, and 10 bases lay between the germline ends. The CDR3 runs to 15 residues. Full variable domain (outside the CDR3, taken from reference TRBV18 and TRBJ1-1): NAGVMQNPRHLVRRRGQEARLRCSPMKGHSHVYWYRQLPEEGLKFMVYLQKENIIDESGMPKERFSAEFPKEGPSILRIQQVVRGDSAAYFCASSPGLQVNTEAFFGQGTRLTVV.

This clone is a singleton in its sample. This chain links TRBV24-1 with TRBJ1-5; 11 bases fit TRBD1. Germline V gene lookup returns CDR1 KGHDR and CDR2 SFDVKD. V shed 3 bases and J 5 bases; nucleotides not matched to a gene: 5. CDR3 length: 16 amino acids. CDR3 DNA sequence: TGTGCCACCAGTGATCGAGGGACAGGGGGGGATCAGCCCCAGCATTTT. Amino acids: CATSDRGTGGDQPQHF.

The chain is built from TRBV5-1 and TRBJ2-5; 10 bases fit TRBD2. CDR3 length equals 14 residues. Looked up from germline, CDR1 is SGHRS and CDR2 is YFSETQ. With 7 bases clipped from V and 6 bases from J, the junction kept 9 bases outside the gene matches. This CDR3 reads CASGIAGGGQTQYF. CDR3 sequence (DNA): TGCGCCAGCGGGATAGCGGGAGGAGGGCAGACCCAGTACTTC.

V gene TRBV19 combines with J gene TRBJ1-2; maybe TRBD1 (6 bases). This CDR3 comprises 13 residues. V gave up 6 bases and J gave up 8 bases, with 16 bases separating them. Germline V CDR1 and CDR2: LNHDA, SQIVND (reference sequence). CDR3 coding DNA: TGTGCCAGTAGCAGGGGAAAATTCCCGGGCTACACCTTC. Protein product: CASSRGKFPGYTF. The complete variable domain, with remaining parts taken from reference TRBV19 and TRBJ1-2, reads DGGITQSPKYLFRKEGQNVTLSCEQNLNHDAMYWYRQDPGQGLRLIYYSQIVNDFQKGDIAEGYSVSREKKESFPLTVTSAQKNPTAFYLCASSRGKFPGYTFGSGTRLTVV.

The chain couples TRBV6-5 to TRBJ1-2; 8 positions match TRBD1. The germline V gene has CDR1 MNHEY and CDR2 SVGAGI. Trimming took 6 bases from V and 1 from J; bases not matched to a gene: 4. The CDR3 is made up of 14 amino acids. For the CDR3, the DNA is TGTGCCAGCAGACCCGGACAGGGTAACTATGGCTACACCTTC. Residues: CASRPGQGNYGYTF.

The chain is built from TRBV6-6 and TRBJ2-3; 7 bases match TRBD1. CDR1 and CDR2 (germline): MNHNY, SVGAGI (reference sequence). This CDR3 has 14 amino acids. J was trimmed by 3 bases and V by 6 bases; bases with no gene match: 6. The CDR3 sequence: CASRETGFTDTQYF. CDR3 nucleotides: TGTGCCAGCAGGGAGACAGGGTTTACAGATACGCAGTATTTT.

CDR3 DNA: TGTGCCACCGGGGCCGGCGGGGCCTACAATGAGCAGTTCTTC. Its translation: CATGAGGAYNEQFF. J is TRBJ2-1 and V is TRBV10-3; D possibly corresponds to TRBD2 (6 bases). The CDR3 spans 14 residues. V was shortened by 10 bases and J by 2 bases, with 15 bases between the two germline ends. Germline CDR1 reads ENHRY; CDR2 reads SYGVKD.